The rows below give T cell receptor beta chains drawn from one sample of a study of cytomegalovirus exposure and HLA in healthy donors. Sequencing used immunoSEQ multiplex PCR; TCRdb keeps in-frame clones, though not all of them. In all, the sample yields about 140,000 clones. Sequences were obtained from PBMCs. The receptors shown here come from a man aged 35 to 55 in good health and CMV-seronegative. Each CDR3 is given with its conserved first and last residue. A D gene is named only where the DNA matches it firmly.

TGTGCCAGCAGTTACTTGGCAGATACAATGGTACGCGAGCAGTACTTC	CASSYLADTMVREQYF	TRBV6-5	TRBJ2-7	NA
TGTGCCAGCAGCTCCCGGACTAGCGGGGGCCGAGATACGCAGTATTTT	CASSSRTSGGRDTQYF	TRBV7-8	TRBJ2-3	TRBD2
TGTGCCAGCAAGGAGACAGGGACCTACGAGCAGTACTTC	CASKETGTYEQYF	TRBV6-1	TRBJ2-7	TRBD1
TGTGCCAGCAGCCCTAGTACCAATCAGCCCCAGCATTTT	CASSPSTNQPQHF	TRBV7-2	TRBJ1-5	NA
TGTGCCAGCAGTCGGACAGGCTCCTACGAGCAGTACTTC	CASSRTGSYEQYF	TRBV6-5	TRBJ2-7	TRBD1
TGTGCCAGCTCACCACGCAGGGGACAGCCCCAGCATTTT	CASSPRRGQPQHF	TRBV18	TRBJ1-5	NA
TGTGCCAGCTCACGGGACAGCCAAGAAGGCTATGGCTACACCTTC	CASSRDSQEGYGYTF	TRBV18	TRBJ1-2	TRBD1
TGTGCCAGCAGCTTGGCGCGGGCAAACACTGAAGCTTTCTTT	CASSLARANTEAFF	TRBV5-4	TRBJ1-1	NA
TGTGCCAGCCGTCCGGGGAATAATCCCTACGAGCAGTACTTC	CASRPGNNPYEQYF	TRBV13	TRBJ2-7	NA
TGTGCCAGCTGCGTGGTTGAGGGTCAGCCCCAGCATTTT	CASCVVEGQPQHF	TRBV2	TRBJ1-5	NA
TGTGCCAGCAGCTTAGGATCCGGGACAGGCCCCGTCTTAGTCAACTTC	CASSLGSGTGPVLVNF	TRBV11-2	TRBJ2-5	TRBD1
TGTGCCAGCGGGGCGGGGGGATACAATGAGCAGTTCTTC	CASGAGGYNEQFF	TRBV7-3	TRBJ2-1	TRBD2
TGTGCCAGCAGTCTCGACAGACGCTACGAGCAGTACTTC	CASSLDRRYEQYF	TRBV6-6	TRBJ2-7	NA
TGTGCCAGCAGCCCACGTTGGGACACCTTTAACACTGAAGCTTTCTTT	CASSPRWDTFNTEAFF	TRBV9	TRBJ1-1	NA
TGTGCCAGCAGCTCCCCGCAGGGCATCACCGGGGAGCTGTTTTTT	CASSSPQGITGELFF	TRBV9	TRBJ2-2	NA
TGTGCCAGCAGCTCGGACAGGGGAGGCAACTATGGCTACACCTTC	CASSSDRGGNYGYTF	TRBV27	TRBJ1-2	TRBD1
TGCGCCAGCAGCTTGGGGGGACACCTTTCCTACAATGAGCAGTTCTTC	CASSLGGHLSYNEQFF	TRBV5-1	TRBJ2-1	NA
TGCGCCAGCAGCTTGTGGCAGGGTAACACCGGGGAGCTGTTTTTT	CASSLWQGNTGELFF	TRBV5-1	TRBJ2-2	NA
TGTGCCAGCAGACTGACAGGGGACGAGCAGTACTTC	CASRLTGDEQYF	TRBV5-6	TRBJ2-7	TRBD1
TGTGCCAGCAGCTTGGGGCTAGCGGGGGTGGATACGCAGTATTTT	CASSLGLAGVDTQYF	TRBV7-9	TRBJ2-3	TRBD2
TGTGCCAGCAGTGGGAGACAGGGGGTCCTCTACAATGAGCAGTTCTTC	CASSGRQGVLYNEQFF	TRBV25-1	TRBJ2-1	TRBD1
TGTGCCAGCAGGTTCCGTAGCGGGGGGGCCGAGAATGAGCAGTTCTTC	CASRFRSGGAENEQFF	TRBV28	TRBJ2-1	TRBD2
TGTGCCAGCAGTGAAGTAGGACAGGGTTCCTACAATGAGCAGTTCTTC	CASSEVGQGSYNEQFF	TRBV6-1	TRBJ2-1	TRBD1
TGTGCCAGCTCAGCCGAGCGTGGGAGGGCTGAAGCTTTCTTT	CASSAERGRAEAFF	TRBV18	TRBJ1-1	NA
TGTGCCAGCAGCTTGCCCCCGGGACAGGGGGCCAGGAAATTTCAAGAGACCCAGTACTTC	CASSLPPGQGARKFQETQYF	TRBV5-8	TRBJ2-5	TRBD1
TGTGCCACTCGTACGGACAGGGCAGAAAAACTGTTTTTT	CATRTDRAEKLFF	TRBV2	TRBJ1-4	TRBD1